This TCR beta chain was recovered during a study of blood T cell repertoires in COVID-19. In the study overall: Researchers got acute and convalescent COVID-19 samples from the United States, Italy and Spain. The cDNA or gDNA used as material had been derived from T cells, B-cell-depleted T cells, or PBMCs.

CDR1 and CDR2 from the germline V gene are SGHRS and YFSETQ. V gave up 4 bases and J gave up 13 bases; unmatched junction bases: 18. The CDR3 has 15 residues. Per the authors' pipeline: Nucleated cell number was recorded as an estimate derived from reference gene primer amplification. TCRdb keeps only in-frame clones here, not all; method: immunoSEQ multiplex PCR. The DNA gave D and trimming, while V, J and clone size come from that table. The profile shows approximately 86,000 clones, about 88% of them singletons. This rearrangement joins TRBV5-1 to TRBJ1-2, with TRBD1 matching over 8 bases. The sequence came from a man in his fifties with acute or convalescent COVID-19. The specimen was peripheral blood. The CDR3 sequence: CASSPAQGESVKGTF. In nucleotides, the CDR3 is TGCGCCAGCAGCCCGGCACAGGGGGAATCGGTAAAGGGCACCTTC. The full variable domain, with the rest looked up from reference TRBV5-1 and TRBJ1-2, is KAGVTQTPRYLIKTRGQQVTLSCSPISGHRSVSWYQQTPGQGLQFLFEYFSETQRNKGNFPGRFSGRQFSNSRSEMNVSTLELGDSALYLCASSPAQGESVKGTFGSGTRLTVV.